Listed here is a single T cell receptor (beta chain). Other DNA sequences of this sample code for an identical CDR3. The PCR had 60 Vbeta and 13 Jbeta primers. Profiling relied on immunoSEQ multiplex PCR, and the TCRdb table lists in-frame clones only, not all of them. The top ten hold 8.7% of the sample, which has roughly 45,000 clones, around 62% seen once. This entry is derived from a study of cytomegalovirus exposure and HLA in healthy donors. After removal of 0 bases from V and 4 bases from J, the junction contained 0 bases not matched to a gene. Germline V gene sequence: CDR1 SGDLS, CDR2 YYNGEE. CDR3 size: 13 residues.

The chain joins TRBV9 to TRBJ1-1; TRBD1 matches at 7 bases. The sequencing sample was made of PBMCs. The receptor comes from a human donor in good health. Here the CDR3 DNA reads TGTGCCAGCAGCGTAGGACAGGGCACTGAAGCTTTCTTT. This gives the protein CASSVGQGTEAFF.